The text below deals with one TCR beta chain. Its antigen has not been determined. Within one base of it there is no much larger clone, and no base qualities were kept. This entry comes from a study of blood T cell repertoires in COVID-19 (dated by TCRdb to 2019 to 2021). Broadly, across the study: Samples from collaborators originated in the United States, Italy and Spain and spanned both the acute and convalescent phases of COVID-19. The prospective study material was composed of cDNA or gDNA derived from T cells, B-cell-depleted T cells, or PBMCs. Deeply sampled blood TCRbeta repertoires from subjects exposed to, actively infected with, or recovered from COVID-19 were included in the dataset. A freely available public database, intended as a resource for researchers studying the immune response to SARS-CoV-2, is where the repertoires were released. The samples were drawn from two sources: the first 160 participants of the ongoing ImmuneRACE study, and 1,000 to 1,500 subjects contributed by 6 global collaborators. Nearly every sample came with metadata listing a de-identified subject ID, COVID-19 status, age in years and sex. Where available, HLA class I and class II types were obtained from metadata supplied by the sample provider rather than from assay-based typing.

Each collaborating institution followed its own protocols to collect whole blood in K2EDTA tubes. For TCRbeta analysis, collaborators shipped samples in one of three forms: frozen whole blood, isolated PBMCs, or DNA extracted from either of those sample types. From its cysteine to its phenylalanine, the CDR3 spans 16 amino acids. CDR3 DNA only is kept here, 48 bases in frame from base 1. Clipping removes 3 bases from V and 5 bases from J, with 9 as the unmatched junction base count. As encoded in the germline V gene, CDR1 is SGHRS while CDR2 is YFSETQ. What the study reported, not specific to this receptor: Clinical and demographic metadata were provided uncurated, with the amount varying by source and participant.

TCRbeta CDR3 regions were amplified from genomic DNA by means of the immunoSEQ Assay, a bias-controlled multiplex PCR. The published analysis was carried out like this. Nucleated cell counts per sample were estimated from amplification of reference gene primers within the assay. To quantify the absolute abundance of each unique TCRbeta CDR3 rearrangement, sequence reads were collapsed and filtered. For each sample, productive Simpson clonality was calculated by taking the square root of Simpson's diversity index across productive rearrangements. TCRdb stores this immuneACCESS table with in-frame sequences only. Part of the clones is absent; in the studies checked, under half of the shortfall reflects unresolved V genes, and no reason is known for the rest. V and J calls and clone size come straight from that table; D and trimming were deduced from the DNA. A total of over 40,000 clones appear in this sample, approximately 90% of them only once. The biggest ten clones account for roughly 5% of the sample.

The chain joins TRBV5-1 to TRBJ1-4; TRBD1 lines up with 8 middle nucleotides. The TCR was taken from a man aged 65 to 85 with acute or convalescent COVID-19. The sequenced sample consisted of peripheral blood. Read as DNA, the sequence is TGCGCCAGCAGCTCAGCCTGGACAGGGCTCAATGAAAAACTGTTTTTT. It codes for CASSSAWTGLNEKLFF.